A single sample gave rise to the 17 T cell receptor beta chains below, sequenced in a study of cytomegalovirus exposure and HLA in healthy donors. The PCR employed 60 Vbeta primers together with 13 Jbeta primers. Using immunoSEQ multiplex PCR, the repertoire was profiled, and TCRdb retains in-frame clones only, with some absent. The sample has over 85,000 clones; about three quarters are singletons. The specimen was PBMCs. Receptors originate from a woman aged 30 to 39 in good health and CMV-seronegative.

This chain connects TRBV10-3 to TRBJ2-3; 13 bases align to TRBD2. Trimming cost V 4 bases and J 2 bases; bases outside gene matches: 3. Germline values: CDR1 ENHRY, CDR2 SYGVKD. The CDR3 loop spans 16 amino acids. This CDR3 is CAISALAGGVTDTQYF. The CDR3 bases are TGTGCCATCAGTGCACTAGCGGGGGGGGTCACAGATACGCAGTATTTT.

The rearrangement links TRBV12-5 to TRBJ2-3, with 7 bases fitting TRBD2. CDR1 is LGHNT, CDR2 FRNRAP, per germline. The CDR3 is made up of 13 amino acids. V lost 6 bases and J lost 3; bases outside the gene matches: 3. The CDR3 sequence: CASGLGGTDTQYF. Here the CDR3 DNA reads TGTGCTAGTGGCCTCGGGGGGACAGATACGCAGTATTTT.

This chain joins TRBV7-2 and TRBJ2-6; TRBD2 matches 8 bases. CDR1 and CDR2 from the germline V gene are SGHTA and FQGNSA. The V and J ends lost 4 bases and 2 bases, in that order; junction bases with no gene match: 4. The CDR3 totals 16 residues. CDR3 sequence (DNA): TGTGCCAGCAGCTCGACTAGCGCAACTGGGGCCAACGTCCTGACTTTC. It is translated as CASSSTSATGANVLTF.

The chain employs TRBV6-5 and TRBJ2-1; D remains unclear. Trimming removed 4 bases at V and 15 bases at J, with 13 bases between. The CDR3 covers 11 residues. Germline CDR1 and CDR2: MNHEY and SVGAGI. CDR3: CASSFGQKRFF. The CDR3 coding sequence is TGTGCCAGCAGTTTTGGCCAGAAAAGGTTCTTC.

This clone is a singleton in its sample. The chain joins TRBV7-2 to TRBJ2-6; the D gene is possibly TRBD1 (6 bases). Germline CDR1 SGHTA, CDR2 FQGNSA. This CDR3 is 16 amino acids long. V was pared by 8 bases and J by 1 base, with 15 bases between. The CDR3 sequence: CASYRRTESGANVLTF. The CDR3 nucleotides read TGTGCCAGCTACCGAAGGACAGAGTCTGGGGCCAACGTCCTGACTTTC.

The CDR3 region is CASSEDSILNTEAFF. The CDR3 DNA is TGTGCCAGCAGTGAGGACAGCATTTTGAACACTGAAGCTTTCTTT. The chain couples TRBV2 to TRBJ1-1, with a tentative D call TRBD1 (6 bases). The length of the CDR3 is 15 residues. The germline V gene has CDR1 SNHLY and CDR2 FYNNEI. Trimming stripped 3 bases from V and 0 bases from J, with 11 bases between.

The V gene is TRBV14, the J gene TRBJ1-1, with 7 positions matching TRBD1. V lost 4 bases to trimming and J lost 1 base; unmatched junction nucleotides: 12. Germline-derived CDR1 and CDR2 are SGHDN and FVKESK. CDR3 size: 17 residues. CDR3 sequence: CASSRQPSRDRNTEAFF. CDR3 nucleotides: TGTGCCAGCAGCCGACAGCCAAGTCGGGACAGGAACACTGAAGCTTTCTTT.

The V call is TRBV4-3, the J call TRBJ2-3, with TRBD2 matching over 7 bases. The CDR3 length is 16 residues. The germline V gene has CDR1 LGHNA and CDR2 YSLEER. J gave up 4 bases and V 0 bases, and 7 bases lay outside the gene matches. The CDR3 coding sequence is TGCGCCAGCAGCCAAGATCGACGGGGGGACCCAGATACGCAGTATTTT. This codes for CASSQDRRGDPDTQYF.

This clone was observed a single time. The chain employs TRBV4-1 and TRBJ1-4; 11 bases match TRBD1. Per the germline V gene, CDR1 is MGHRA and CDR2 is YSYEKL. The junction had 13 bases not matched to a gene; V was cut back by 8 bases and J by 8 bases. The CDR3 has 16 residues. The DNA for the CDR3 is TGCGCCAGCCGCTCTCCCCCCCGGGACAGGGGGGAAAAACTGTTTTTT. Translated, it gives CASRSPPRDRGEKLFF.

V is TRBV5-1 and J is TRBJ2-7; 7 nucleotides agree with TRBD1. Per the germline V gene, CDR1 is SGHRS and CDR2 is YFSETQ. The CDR3 consists of 15 residues. Trimming at V came to 5 bases and at J to 0 bases, leaving 8 bases not matched to a gene. The CDR3 spells CASSRWTGISYEQYF. Written as DNA, the CDR3 is TGCGCCAGCAGTCGTTGGACAGGAATCTCCTACGAGCAGTACTTC. Supplemented by reference TRBV5-1 and TRBJ2-7, the full variable domain reads KAGVTQTPRYLIKTRGQQVTLSCSPISGHRSVSWYQQTPGQGLQFLFEYFSETQRNKGNFPGRFSGRQFSNSRSEMNVSTLELGDSALYLCASSRWTGISYEQYFGPGTRLTVT.

This clone was seen only a few times. CDR3 in DNA: TGTGCCAGCAGTTTTTGGCGGCGGCAGGGGAATACCAACGTCCTGACTTTC. Protein: CASSFWRRQGNTNVLTF. The gene calls are TRBV28 and TRBJ2-6, with a tentative D call TRBD1 (6 bases). The V and J ends lost 3 bases and 8 bases respectively, with 20 bases between them. Per the germline V gene, CDR1 is MDHEN and CDR2 is SYDVKM. This CDR3 spans 17 amino acids. Looking up the rest from reference TRBV28 and TRBJ2-6 gives the full variable domain: DVKVTQSSRYLVKRTGEKVFLECVQDMDHENMFWYRQDPGLGLRLIYFSYDVKMKEKGDIPEGYSVSREKKERFSLILESASTNQTSMYLCASSFWRRQGNTNVLTFGAGSRLTVL.

This clone was detected a few times. The rearrangement links TRBV10-3 to TRBJ1-1; the D gene is possibly TRBD1 (5 bases). V lost 8 bases and J lost 4, with 29 bases in between. Germline lookup yields CDR1 ENHRY and CDR2 SYGVKD. The CDR3 is 18 amino acids. DNA of the CDR3: TGTGCCATCGGACCTACTCGGACCCGGGGGGTAGGGTTCACTGAAGCTTTCTTT. This sequence encodes CAIGPTRTRGVGFTEAFF.

This clone was picked up a small number of times. This chain joins TRBV4-3 and TRBJ1-1; 10 positions agree with TRBD1. V lost 1 base, J lost 2 bases, and 1 base stayed unmatched. Germline V gene data show CDR1 as LGHNA and CDR2 as YSLEER. The CDR3 covers 15 residues. The chain's CDR3 is CASSQGDRGNTEAFF. CDR3 DNA sequence: TGCGCCAGCAGCCAAGGGGACAGGGGAAACACTGAAGCTTTCTTT.

This clone showed up just a few times. This rearrangement joins TRBV28 to TRBJ1-5, with a weak D call TRBD1 (6 bases). The V gene's germline CDR1 is MDHEN and CDR2 SYDVKM. This CDR3 region has 17 residues. Trimming stripped 4 bases from V and 1 base from J, with 17 bases between. This CDR3 is CASSSNTGLISNQPQHF. The CDR3 nucleotides are TGTGCCAGCAGTTCCAATACAGGGCTCATAAGCAATCAGCCCCAGCATTTT.

The J gene is TRBJ1-2, the V gene TRBV7-9; TRBD1 might be the D (6 bases). The length of the CDR3 is 12 residues. CDR1 is SEHNR and CDR2 is FQNEAQ in the germline V gene (reference sequence). V was trimmed by 7 bases and J by 5 bases, leaving 11 bases between them. The CDR3 sequence: CASTQGGYGYTF. CDR3 DNA: TGTGCCAGCACCCAAGGGGGATATGGCTACACCTTC. The entire variable domain, with the rest obtained from reference TRBV7-9 and TRBJ1-2, is as follows: DTGVSQNPRHKITKRGQNVTFRCDPISEHNRLYWYRQTLGQGPEFLTYFQNEAQLEKSRLLSDRFSAERPKGSFSTLEIQRTEQGDSAMYLCASTQGGYGYTFGSGTRLTVV.

The chain couples TRBV7-3 to TRBJ1-1; 7 bases fit TRBD1. The CDR3 is made up of 14 amino acids. The germline V gene has CDR1 SGHTA and CDR2 FQGTGA. Germline trimming cut 5 bases from V and 5 bases from J; bases unmatched to any gene: 8. The CDR3 sequence is CASSPTGAETEAFF. The CDR3 coding sequence is TGTGCCAGCAGCCCAACAGGGGCAGAGACTGAAGCTTTCTTT.

The chain combines TRBV27 with TRBJ1-5; the D is unclear. CDR1 is MNHEY and CDR2 is SMNVEV in the germline V gene (reference sequence). Trimming removed 5 bases at V and 3 bases at J, with 8 bases between. This CDR3 is built from 13 residues. The CDR3 DNA is TGTGCCAGCAGTGAGCTATTCAATCAGCCCCAGCATTTT. This sequence encodes CASSELFNQPQHF.